This T cell receptor beta chain emerged from a study of PD-L1 blockade in urothelial cancer. The CDR3 consists of 14 residues. Per germline, CDR1 KGHSH and CDR2 LQKENI. The V gene end was trimmed by 3 bases and the J gene end by 9 bases; junction bases not matched to a gene: 5. Specified time point: pretreatment peripheral blood. The method was immunoSEQ multiplex PCR; TCRdb's version includes in-frame clones alone and lacks a portion of them. The sample lists about 50,000 clones, about 83% occurring once. The sequencing here drew on PBMCs, taken around atezolizumab (anti-PD-L1) treatment. The sequence came from a woman in her sixties with urothelial cancer. The V and J genes are TRBV18 and TRBJ1-6, with 7 positions matching TRBD1. The CDR3 protein is CASSPLDRVSPLHF. The CDR3 DNA reads as TGTGCCAGCTCACCTCTCGACAGGGTTTCACCCCTCCACTTT.